This T cell receptor beta chain originates from a study of blood T cell repertoires in COVID-19. Turning to the study itself: T cells, B-cell-depleted T cells, or PBMCs provided the cDNA or gDNA that served as material.

This CDR3 has 13 amino acids. CDR1 is SNHLY, CDR2 FYNNEI, per germline. The junction had 5 bases not matched to a gene; V was cut back by 7 bases and J by 2 bases. The table came from immunoSEQ multiplex PCR; TCRdb's copy has only in-frame clones and leaves some out. Of about 420,000 clones listed, 80% to 90% are singletons. The specimen was peripheral blood. The TCR sequence derives from a man aged 18 to 30 with COVID-19, enrolled during active disease. The chain has TRBV2 and TRBJ2-7; 7 bases fit TRBD2. CDR3 amino acids: CASMGGGPYEQYF. The DNA for the CDR3 is TGTGCCAGCATGGGGGGAGGGCCCTACGAGCAGTACTTC.